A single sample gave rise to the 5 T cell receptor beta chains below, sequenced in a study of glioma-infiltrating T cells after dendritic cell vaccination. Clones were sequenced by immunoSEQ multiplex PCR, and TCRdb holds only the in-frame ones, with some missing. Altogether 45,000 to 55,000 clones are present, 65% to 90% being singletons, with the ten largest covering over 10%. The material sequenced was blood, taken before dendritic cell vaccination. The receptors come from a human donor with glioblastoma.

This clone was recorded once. DNA for the CDR3: TGTGCCAGTAGTATATCCGCTTCGGGCAATCAGCCCCAGCATTTT. It codes for CASSISASGNQPQHF. The chain recombines TRBV19 with TRBJ1-5, with D uncertain. This CDR3 spans 15 amino acids. CDR1 LNHDA and CDR2 SQIVND come from the germline V gene (reference sequence). V lost 2 bases, J lost 2 bases, and 10 bases lay in between. The complete variable domain, with remaining parts taken from reference TRBV19 and TRBJ1-5, reads DGGITQSPKYLFRKEGQNVTLSCEQNLNHDAMYWYRQDPGQGLRLIYYSQIVNDFQKGDIAEGYSVSREKKESFPLTVTSAQKNPTAFYLCASSISASGNQPQHFGDGTRLSIL.

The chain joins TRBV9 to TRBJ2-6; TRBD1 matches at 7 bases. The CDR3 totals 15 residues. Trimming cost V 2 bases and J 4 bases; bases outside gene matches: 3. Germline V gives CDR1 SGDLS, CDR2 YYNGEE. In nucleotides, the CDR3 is TGTGCCAGCAGCGTGACAGGGTTGGGGGCCAACGTCCTGACTTTC. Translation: CASSVTGLGANVLTF.

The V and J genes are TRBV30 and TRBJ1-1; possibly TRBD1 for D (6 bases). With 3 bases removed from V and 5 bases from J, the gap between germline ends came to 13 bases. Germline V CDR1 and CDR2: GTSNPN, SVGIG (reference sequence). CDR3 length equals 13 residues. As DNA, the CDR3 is TGTGCCTGGAGACAGGGCTTTTGGACTGAAGCTTTCTTT. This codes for CAWRQGFWTEAFF.

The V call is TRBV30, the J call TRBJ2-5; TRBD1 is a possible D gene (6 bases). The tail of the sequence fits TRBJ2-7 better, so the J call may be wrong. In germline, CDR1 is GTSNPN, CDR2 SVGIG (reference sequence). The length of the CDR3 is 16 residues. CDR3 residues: CAWNPPRRGSSYEQYF. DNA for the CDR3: TGTGCCTGGAATCCTCCGCGCAGGGGAAGCTCCTACGAGCAGTACTTC.

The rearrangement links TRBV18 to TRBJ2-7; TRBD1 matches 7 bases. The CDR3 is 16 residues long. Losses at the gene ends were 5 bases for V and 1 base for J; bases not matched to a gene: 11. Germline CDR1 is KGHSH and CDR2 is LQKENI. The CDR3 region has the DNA TGTGCCAGCTCAGCTCAACAGGGGTCTAAATCCTACGAGCAGTACTTC. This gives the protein CASSAQQGSKSYEQYF.